This T cell receptor beta chain was found in a study of control samples from healthy donors and cancer patients. Some clones are missing from TCRdb's copy, which holds only in-frame ones; the method was immunoSEQ multiplex PCR. Of around 120,000 clones detected, around 93% appear once; the ten largest clones hold 1.5% to 2%. The CDR3 contains 15 residues. Germline assignment: CDR1 LNHDA and CDR2 SQIVND (reference sequence). After removal of 5 bases from V and 8 bases from J, the junction contained 9 bases not matched to a gene. This rearrangement joins TRBV19 to TRBJ1-4, with 9 nucleotides matching TRBD1. The specimen was PBMCs. The receptor comes from a man between 45 and 60 years old with head and neck cancer. The chain's CDR3 is CASSPYPQGAEKLFF. The CDR3 DNA sequence: TGTGCCAGTAGTCCCTATCCACAGGGGGCCGAAAAACTGTTTTTT.